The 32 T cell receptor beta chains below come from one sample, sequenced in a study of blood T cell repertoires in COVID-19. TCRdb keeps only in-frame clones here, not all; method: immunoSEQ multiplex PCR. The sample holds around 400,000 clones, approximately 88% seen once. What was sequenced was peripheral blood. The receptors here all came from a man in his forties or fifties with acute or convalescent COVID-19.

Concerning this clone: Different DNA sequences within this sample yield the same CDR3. Written as DNA, the CDR3 is TGTGCCAGCAGCTTGGGGGGGAGGACTGAAGCTTTCTTT. This gives the protein CASSLGGRTEAFF. The rearrangement links TRBV7-6 to TRBJ1-1, with D perhaps TRBD1 (5 bases). V was cut by 3 bases and J by 5 bases, with 10 bases left in between. This CDR3 is 13 amino acids long. Looked up from germline, CDR1 is SGHVS and CDR2 is FNYEAQ.

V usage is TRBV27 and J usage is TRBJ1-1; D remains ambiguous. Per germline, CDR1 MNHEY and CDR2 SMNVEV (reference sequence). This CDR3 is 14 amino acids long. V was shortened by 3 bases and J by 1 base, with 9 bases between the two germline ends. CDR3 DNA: TGTGCCAGCAGTTTGGGCAGATGGAACACTGAAGCTTTCTTT. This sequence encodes CASSLGRWNTEAFF.

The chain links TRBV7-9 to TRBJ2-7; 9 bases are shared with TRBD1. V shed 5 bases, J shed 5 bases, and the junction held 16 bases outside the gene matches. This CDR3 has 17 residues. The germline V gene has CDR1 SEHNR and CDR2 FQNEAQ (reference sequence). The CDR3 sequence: CASSIQGARTVSDEQYF. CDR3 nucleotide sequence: TGTGCCAGCAGCATACAGGGGGCGCGGACTGTATCTGACGAGCAGTACTTC.

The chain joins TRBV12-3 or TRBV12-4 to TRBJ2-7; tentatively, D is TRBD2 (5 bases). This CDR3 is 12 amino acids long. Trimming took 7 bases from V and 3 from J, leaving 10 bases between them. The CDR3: CASTAGDYEQYF. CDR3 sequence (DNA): TGTGCCAGCACAGCCGGGGACTACGAGCAGTACTTC.

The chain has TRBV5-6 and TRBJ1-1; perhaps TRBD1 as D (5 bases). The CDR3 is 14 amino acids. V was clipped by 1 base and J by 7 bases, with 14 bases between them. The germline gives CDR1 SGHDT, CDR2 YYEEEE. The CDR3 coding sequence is TGTGCCAGCAGCTTGTTATTACAGGCAGTTGAAGCTTTCTTT. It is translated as CASSLLLQAVEAFF.

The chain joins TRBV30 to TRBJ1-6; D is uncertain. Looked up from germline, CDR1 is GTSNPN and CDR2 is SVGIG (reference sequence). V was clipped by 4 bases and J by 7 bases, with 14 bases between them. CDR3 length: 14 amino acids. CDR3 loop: CAWNREVQNSPLHF. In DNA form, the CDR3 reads TGTGCCTGGAACCGGGAAGTCCAGAATTCACCCCTCCACTTT.

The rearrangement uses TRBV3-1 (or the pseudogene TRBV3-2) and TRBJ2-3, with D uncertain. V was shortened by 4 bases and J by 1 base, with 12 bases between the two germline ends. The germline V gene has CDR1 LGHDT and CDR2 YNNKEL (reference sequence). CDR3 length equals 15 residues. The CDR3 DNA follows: TGTGCCAGCAGCCGAGCACGGTCCGGCACAGATACGCAGTATTTT. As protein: CASSRARSGTDTQYF.

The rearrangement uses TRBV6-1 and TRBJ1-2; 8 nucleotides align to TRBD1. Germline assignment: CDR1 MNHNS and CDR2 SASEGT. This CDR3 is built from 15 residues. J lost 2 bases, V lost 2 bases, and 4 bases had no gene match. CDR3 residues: CASSESAGGNYGYTF. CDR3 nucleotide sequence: TGTGCCAGCAGTGAATCTGCAGGGGGCAACTATGGCTACACCTTC.

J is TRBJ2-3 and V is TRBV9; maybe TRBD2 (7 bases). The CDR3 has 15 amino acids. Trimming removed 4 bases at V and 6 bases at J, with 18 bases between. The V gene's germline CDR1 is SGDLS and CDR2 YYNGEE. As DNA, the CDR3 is TGTGCCAGCAGCCGGGGGGCGCCCACCTCGGATACGCAGTATTTT. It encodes CASSRGAPTSDTQYF. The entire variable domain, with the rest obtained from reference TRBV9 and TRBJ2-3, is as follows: DSGVTQTPKHLITATGQRVTLRCSPRSGDLSVYWYQQSLDQGLQFLIQYYNGEERAKGNILERFSAQQFPDLHSELNLSSLELGDSALYFCASSRGAPTSDTQYFGPGTRLTVL.

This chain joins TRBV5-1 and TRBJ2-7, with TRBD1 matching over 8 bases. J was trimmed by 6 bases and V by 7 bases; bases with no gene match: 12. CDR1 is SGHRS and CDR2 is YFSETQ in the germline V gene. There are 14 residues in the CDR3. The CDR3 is CASRLGQASTEQYF. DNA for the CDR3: TGCGCCAGCCGCCTGGGACAGGCCAGCACCGAGCAGTACTTC.

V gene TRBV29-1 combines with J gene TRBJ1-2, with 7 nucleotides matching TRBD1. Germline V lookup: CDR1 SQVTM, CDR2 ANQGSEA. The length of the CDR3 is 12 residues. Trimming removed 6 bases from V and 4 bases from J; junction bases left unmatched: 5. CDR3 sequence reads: CSVYRGGYGYTF. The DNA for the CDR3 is TGCAGCGTGTACAGGGGAGGCTATGGCTACACCTTC.

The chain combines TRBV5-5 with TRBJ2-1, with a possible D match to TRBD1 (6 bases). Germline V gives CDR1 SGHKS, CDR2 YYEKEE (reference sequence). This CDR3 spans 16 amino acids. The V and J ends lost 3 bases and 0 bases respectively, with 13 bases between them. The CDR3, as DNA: TGTGCCAGCAGCTCCGGGACAACGAGCTCCTACAATGAGCAGTTCTTC. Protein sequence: CASSSGTTSSYNEQFF. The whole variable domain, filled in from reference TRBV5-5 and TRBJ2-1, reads DAGVTQSPTHLIKTRGQQVTLRCSPISGHKSVSWYQQVLGQGPQFIFQYYEKEERGRGNFPDRFSARQFPNYSSELNVNALLLGDSALYLCASSSGTTSSYNEQFFGPGTRLTVL.

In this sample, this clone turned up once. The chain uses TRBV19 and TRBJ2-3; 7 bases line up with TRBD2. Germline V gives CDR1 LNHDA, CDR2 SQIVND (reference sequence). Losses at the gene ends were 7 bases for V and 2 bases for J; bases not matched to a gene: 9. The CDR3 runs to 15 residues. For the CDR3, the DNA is TGTGCCAGTATGGTTCCTAGCGGCGACACAGATACGCAGTATTTT. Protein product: CASMVPSGDTDTQYF.

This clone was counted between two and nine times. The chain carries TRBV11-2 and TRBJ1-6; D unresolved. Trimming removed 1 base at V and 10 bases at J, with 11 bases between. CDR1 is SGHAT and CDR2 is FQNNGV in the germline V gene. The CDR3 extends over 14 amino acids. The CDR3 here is CASSLAGFGSPLHF. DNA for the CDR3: TGTGCCAGCAGCTTAGCCGGGTTCGGGTCACCCCTCCACTTT.

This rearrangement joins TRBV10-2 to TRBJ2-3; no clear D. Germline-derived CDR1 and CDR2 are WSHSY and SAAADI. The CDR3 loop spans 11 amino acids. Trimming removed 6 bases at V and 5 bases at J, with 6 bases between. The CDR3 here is CASRALDTQYF. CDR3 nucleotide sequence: TGCGCCAGCAGGGCTCTAGATACGCAGTATTTT.

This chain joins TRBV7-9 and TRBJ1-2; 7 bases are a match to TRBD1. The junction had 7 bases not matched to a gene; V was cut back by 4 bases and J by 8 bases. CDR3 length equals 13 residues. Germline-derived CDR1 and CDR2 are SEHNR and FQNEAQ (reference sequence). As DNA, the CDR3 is TGTGCCAGCAGCTATACGACAGGGCCCGGCTACACCTTC. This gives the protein CASSYTTGPGYTF.

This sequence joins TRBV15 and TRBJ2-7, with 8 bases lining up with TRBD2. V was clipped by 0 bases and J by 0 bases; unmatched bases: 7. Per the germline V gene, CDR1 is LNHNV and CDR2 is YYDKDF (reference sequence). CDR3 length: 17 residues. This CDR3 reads CATSRDRGSGVSYEQYF. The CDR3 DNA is TGTGCCACCAGCAGAGATCGAGGTAGCGGGGTCTCCTACGAGCAGTACTTC.

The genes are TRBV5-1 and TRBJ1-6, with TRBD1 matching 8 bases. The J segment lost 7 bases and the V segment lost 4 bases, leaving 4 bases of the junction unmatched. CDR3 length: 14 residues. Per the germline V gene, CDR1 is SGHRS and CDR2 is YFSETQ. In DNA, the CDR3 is TGCGCCAGCAGCCCGGGACAGGCGAATTCACCCCTCCACTTT. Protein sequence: CASSPGQANSPLHF.

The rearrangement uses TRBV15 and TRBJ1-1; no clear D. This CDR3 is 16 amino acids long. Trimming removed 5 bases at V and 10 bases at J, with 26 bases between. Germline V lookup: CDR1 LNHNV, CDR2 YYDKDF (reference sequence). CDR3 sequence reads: CATSGNQRKGIGGAFF. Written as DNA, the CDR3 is TGTGCCACCAGCGGCAATCAGCGGAAAGGGATTGGAGGAGCTTTCTTT.

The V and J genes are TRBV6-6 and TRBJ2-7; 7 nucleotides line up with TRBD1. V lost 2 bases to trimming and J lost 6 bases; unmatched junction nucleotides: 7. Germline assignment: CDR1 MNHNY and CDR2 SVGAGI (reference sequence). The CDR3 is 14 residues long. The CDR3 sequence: CASSYADRVVEQYF. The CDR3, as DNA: TGTGCCAGCAGTTACGCCGACAGGGTAGTCGAGCAGTACTTC.

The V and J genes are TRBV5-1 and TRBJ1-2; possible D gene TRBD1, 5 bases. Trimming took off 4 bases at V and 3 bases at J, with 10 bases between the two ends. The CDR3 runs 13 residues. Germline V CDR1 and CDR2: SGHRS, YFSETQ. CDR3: CASSPAGDYGYTF. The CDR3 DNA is TGCGCCAGCAGCCCCGCGGGGGACTATGGCTACACCTTC.

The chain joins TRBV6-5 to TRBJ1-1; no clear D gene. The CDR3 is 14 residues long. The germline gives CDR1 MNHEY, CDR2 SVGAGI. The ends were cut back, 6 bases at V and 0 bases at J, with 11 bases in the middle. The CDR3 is CASSQSFLNTEAFF. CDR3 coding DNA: TGTGCCAGCAGCCAGTCCTTCCTGAACACTGAAGCTTTCTTT.

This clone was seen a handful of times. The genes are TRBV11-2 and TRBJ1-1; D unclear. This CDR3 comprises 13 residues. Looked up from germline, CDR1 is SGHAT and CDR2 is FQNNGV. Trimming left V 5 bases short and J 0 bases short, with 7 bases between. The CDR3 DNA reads TGTGCCAGCAGCCCTACGGTGAACACTGAAGCTTTCTTT. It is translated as CASSPTVNTEAFF.

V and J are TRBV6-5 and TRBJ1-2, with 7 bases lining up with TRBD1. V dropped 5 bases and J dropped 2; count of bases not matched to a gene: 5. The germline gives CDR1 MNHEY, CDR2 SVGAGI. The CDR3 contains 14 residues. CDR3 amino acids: CASSHQTGNYGYTF. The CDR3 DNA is TGTGCCAGCAGTCACCAGACAGGGAACTATGGCTACACCTTC.

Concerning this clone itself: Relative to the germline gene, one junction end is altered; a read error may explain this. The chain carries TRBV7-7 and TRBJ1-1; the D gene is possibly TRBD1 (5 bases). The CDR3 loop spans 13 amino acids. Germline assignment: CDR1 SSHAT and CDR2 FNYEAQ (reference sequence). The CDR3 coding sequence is TGTGCTAGCAGCAGGGAAACGGGGACTGAAGCTTTCTTT. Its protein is CASSRETGTEAFF. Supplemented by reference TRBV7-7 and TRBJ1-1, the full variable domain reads GAGVSQSPRYKVTKRGQDVTLRCDPISSHATLYWYQQALGQGPEFLTYFNYEAQPDKSGLPSDRFSAERPEGSISTLTIQRTEQRDSAMYRCASSRETGTEAFFGQGTRLTVV.

The CDR3 sequence: CASSPLNQETQYF. The CDR3 region has the DNA TGTGCCAGCAGCCCCCTAAATCAAGAGACCCAGTACTTC. This chain joins TRBV6-5 and TRBJ2-5; no reliable D call. The CDR3 contains 13 residues. V was trimmed by 6 bases and J by 2 bases, leaving 10 bases between them. Germline CDR1 is MNHEY and CDR2 is SVGAGI.

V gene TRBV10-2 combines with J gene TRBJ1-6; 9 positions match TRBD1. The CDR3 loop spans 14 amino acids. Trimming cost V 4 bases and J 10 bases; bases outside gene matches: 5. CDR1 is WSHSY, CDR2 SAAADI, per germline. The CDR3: CASSGDRELSPLHF. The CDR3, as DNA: TGCGCCAGCAGTGGGGACAGGGAATTATCACCCCTCCACTTT.

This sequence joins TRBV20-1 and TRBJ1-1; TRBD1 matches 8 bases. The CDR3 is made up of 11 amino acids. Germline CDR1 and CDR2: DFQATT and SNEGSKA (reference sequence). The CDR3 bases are TGCAGCCAGTCACAGGGGGCTGAAGCTTTCTTT. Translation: CSQSQGAEAFF.

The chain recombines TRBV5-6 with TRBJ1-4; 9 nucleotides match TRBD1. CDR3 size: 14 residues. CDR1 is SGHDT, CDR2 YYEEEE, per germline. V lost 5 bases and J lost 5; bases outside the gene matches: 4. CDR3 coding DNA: TGTGCCAGCAGGGGACAGGGCTGGAATGAAAAACTGTTTTTT. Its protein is CASRGQGWNEKLFF.

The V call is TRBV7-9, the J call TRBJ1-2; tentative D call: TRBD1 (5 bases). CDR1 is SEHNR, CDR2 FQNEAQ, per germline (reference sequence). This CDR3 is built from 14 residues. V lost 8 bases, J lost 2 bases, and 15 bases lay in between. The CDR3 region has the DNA TGTGCCAGCGGGGCCTTGGACGGAAACTATGGCTACACCTTC. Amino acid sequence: CASGALDGNYGYTF.

CDR3 residues: CASSLLAEDSNQPQHF. DNA for the CDR3: TGTGCCAGCAGCTTATTAGCCGAGGATAGCAATCAGCCCCAGCATTTT. The V and J genes are TRBV7-9 and TRBJ1-5; unclear D gene. The CDR3 spans 16 residues. The V end was cut by 2 bases, the J end by 0 bases, with 11 bases between. Germline values: CDR1 SEHNR, CDR2 FQNEAQ (reference sequence).

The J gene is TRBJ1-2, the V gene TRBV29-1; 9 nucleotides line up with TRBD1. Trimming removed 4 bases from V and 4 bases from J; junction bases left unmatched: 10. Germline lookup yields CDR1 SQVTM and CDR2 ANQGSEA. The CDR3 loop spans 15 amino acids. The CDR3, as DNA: TGCAGCGTTGGGAGACAGGGGGAAAGTTTCTATGGCTACACCTTC. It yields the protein CSVGRQGESFYGYTF.